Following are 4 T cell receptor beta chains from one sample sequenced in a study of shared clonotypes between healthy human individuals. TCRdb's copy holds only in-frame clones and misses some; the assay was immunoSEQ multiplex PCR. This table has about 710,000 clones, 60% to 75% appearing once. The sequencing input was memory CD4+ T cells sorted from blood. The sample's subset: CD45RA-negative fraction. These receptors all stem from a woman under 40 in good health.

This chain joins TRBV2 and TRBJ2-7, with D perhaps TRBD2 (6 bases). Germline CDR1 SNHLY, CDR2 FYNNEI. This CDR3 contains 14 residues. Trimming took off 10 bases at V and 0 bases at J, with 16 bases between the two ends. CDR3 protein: CAIDSGKSSYEQYF. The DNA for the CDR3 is TGTGCCATCGATAGCGGTAAAAGCTCCTACGAGCAGTACTTC.

The DNA for the CDR3 is TGCGCCAGCAGCACCGGACAGGAGACAGATACGCAGTATTTT. Translated, it gives CASSTGQETDTQYF. The V call is TRBV5-1, the J call TRBJ2-3; 7 positions agree with TRBD1. This CDR3 has 14 amino acids. The J segment lost 3 bases and the V segment lost 4 bases, leaving 5 bases of the junction unmatched. Per the germline V gene, CDR1 is SGHRS and CDR2 is YFSETQ.

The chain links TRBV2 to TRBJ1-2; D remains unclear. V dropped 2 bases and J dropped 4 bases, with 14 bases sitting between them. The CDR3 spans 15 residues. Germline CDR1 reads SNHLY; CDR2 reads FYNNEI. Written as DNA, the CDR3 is TGTGCCAGCAGTGAACGAGTCACGGCCGGCTATGGCTACACCTTC. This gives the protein CASSERVTAGYGYTF.

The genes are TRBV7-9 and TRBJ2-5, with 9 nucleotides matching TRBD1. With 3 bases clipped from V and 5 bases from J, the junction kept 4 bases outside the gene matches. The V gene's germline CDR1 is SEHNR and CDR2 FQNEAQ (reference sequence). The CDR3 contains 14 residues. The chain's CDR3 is CASSLTGGYETQYF. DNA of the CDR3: TGTGCCAGCAGCTTGACAGGGGGATACGAGACCCAGTACTTC. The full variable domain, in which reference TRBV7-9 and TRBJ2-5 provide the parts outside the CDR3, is DTGVSQNPRHKITKRGQNVTFRCDPISEHNRLYWYRQTLGQGPEFLTYFQNEAQLEKSRLLSDRFSAERPKGSFSTLEIQRTEQGDSAMYLCASSLTGGYETQYFGPGTRLLVL.